This entry lists 27 T cell receptor beta chains sequenced from one sample in a study of T cells in Graves' hyperthyroidism and ophthalmopathy. Amplification yielded TCR beta CDR3 regions, with RNA transcripts as the source. Using the HTBI primer set, a first-round RT-PCR was run on the TCR CDR3. TCRdb re-analysed the multiplex PCR reads in MiXCR, keeping a single row per CDR3 protein. This table holds roughly 560,000 distinct CDR3 sequences, about 15% found once. The sequenced material came from blood. Every receptor here comes from a woman between 40 and 55 years old with Graves' ophthalmopathy.

A few counts support this clonotype. The chain is built from TRBV3-1 and TRBJ2-5; D is possibly TRBD1 or TRBD2 (5 bases each). CDR1 and CDR2 from the germline V gene are LGHDT and YNNKEL (reference sequence). The V gene lost 4 bases and the J gene lost 4 bases, with 16 bases spanning the gap. This CDR3 comprises 15 residues. CDR3 in amino acids: CASSLAGGFIETQYF. The CDR3 DNA is TGTGCCAGCAGCCTAGCTGGGGGTTTTATAGAGACCCAGTACTTC.

This clonotype has a count of ten or more. A much larger clone sits a single nucleotide away, making a read error possible. The chain carries TRBV7-9 and TRBJ2-7; 10 nucleotides line up with TRBD2. The CDR3 spans 16 residues. V trimming: 1 base; J trimming: 0 bases; junction bases outside the gene matches: 3. Germline CDR1 is SEHNR and CDR2 is FQNEAQ (reference sequence). The chain's CDR3 is CASSLGLAGDSYEQYF. The DNA of the CDR3 is TGTGCCAGCAGCTTAGGCCTAGCGGGAGACTCCTACGAGCAGTACTTC.

This clonotype was observed many times. This chain joins TRBV6-1 and TRBJ2-7; 7 positions agree with TRBD2. The CDR3 covers 16 residues. V was clipped by 10 bases and J by 1 base; unmatched bases: 16. CDR1 and CDR2 (germline): MNHNS, SASEGT. The CDR3 nucleotides are TGTGCCACAATACTAGCGCCCGAAAGGAGGTCCTACGAGCAGTACTTC. As protein: CATILAPERRSYEQYF.

At least ten counts were recorded for this clonotype. The genes are TRBV15 and TRBJ2-7; D is unresolved. Per the germline V gene, CDR1 is LNHNV and CDR2 is YYDKDF (reference sequence). The V end was cut by 7 bases, the J end by 1 base, with 14 bases between. The CDR3 has 14 residues. The CDR3, as DNA: TGTGCCACCACCCTAGGTCTGGGTTCCTACGAGCAGTACTTC. Translated, it gives CATTLGLGSYEQYF.

This clonotype was counted ten times or more. V is TRBV28 and J is TRBJ2-7; no clear D gene. The ends were cut back, 3 bases at V and 3 bases at J, with 6 bases in the middle. The germline V gene has CDR1 MDHEN and CDR2 SYDVKM. CDR3 length equals 12 residues. DNA of the CDR3: TGTGCCAGCAGTTTCCGTTACTACGAGCAGTACTTC. It encodes CASSFRYYEQYF.

The sample holds many counts of this clonotype. The chain employs TRBV30 and TRBJ1-3; TRBD1 might be the D (6 bases). CDR3 length: 15 residues. V lost 0 bases and J 2 bases, leaving 11 bases between the germline ends. Germline assignment: CDR1 GTSNPN and CDR2 SVGIG (reference sequence). CDR3 bases: TGTGCCTGGAGTGTGGCAGGGGTAACTGGAAACACCATATATTTT. Its translation is CAWSVAGVTGNTIYF.

This clonotype has a count of ten or more. J is TRBJ2-5 and V is TRBV19, with 12 bases fitting TRBD2. Germline V gives CDR1 LNHDA, CDR2 SQIVND (reference sequence). The CDR3 has 16 residues. The J segment lost 4 bases and the V segment lost 3 bases, leaving 6 bases of the junction unmatched. As DNA, the CDR3 is TGTGCCAGTAGTATCCGACTAGCGGGAGCGTTAGAGACCCAGTACTTC. Its translation: CASSIRLAGALETQYF.

This clonotype has a count of ten or more. The chain combines TRBV5-1 with TRBJ2-2; D is ambiguous. Per the germline V gene, CDR1 is SGHRS and CDR2 is YFSETQ. With 0 bases removed from V and 1 base from J, the gap between germline ends came to 4 bases. The CDR3 has 14 residues. CDR3 protein: CASSLAQNTGELFF. CDR3 DNA: TGCGCCAGCAGCTTGGCACAGAACACCGGGGAGCTGTTTTTT.

This clonotype was counted many times. This chain uses TRBV28 with TRBJ2-7, with TRBD1 matching over 7 bases. Losses at the gene ends were 9 bases for V and 0 bases for J; bases not matched to a gene: 11. Per the germline V gene, CDR1 is MDHEN and CDR2 is SYDVKM. The CDR3 covers 15 residues. The DNA for the CDR3 is TGTGCCAGTGGAACCGGGACAGCGAGCTCCTACGAGCAGTACTTC. It is translated as CASGTGTASSYEQYF.

This clonotype was detected ten times or more. J is TRBJ2-5 and V is TRBV9, with TRBD2 matching 9 bases. After removal of 0 bases from V and 5 bases from J, the junction contained 11 bases not matched to a gene. This CDR3 has 17 amino acids. Germline V lookup: CDR1 SGDLS, CDR2 YYNGEE. In DNA, the CDR3 is TGTGCCAGCAGCGTAGATCTGCGGGAGGGCCCGGGGGAGACCCAGTACTTC. The encoded protein is CASSVDLREGPGETQYF.

This clonotype was counted a few times. The chain employs TRBV12-3 or TRBV12-4 and TRBJ2-4; 12 bases map to TRBD2. This CDR3 spans 16 amino acids. Trimming removed 6 bases from V and 8 bases from J; junction bases left unmatched: 11. CDR3 nucleotide sequence: TGTGCCAGCAGCCCTAGCGGGGGGGGGCCAGCGGACATTCAGTACTTC. This translates into CASSPSGGGPADIQYF.

Note on this clonotype: With a much larger clone just one base away, this may be a read error. The V call is TRBV20-1, the J call TRBJ1-5; 7 bases agree with TRBD1. V was pared by 0 bases and J by 7 bases, with 9 bases of the junction left unmatched. Germline-derived CDR1 and CDR2 are DFQATT and SNEGSKA (reference sequence). This CDR3 comprises 15 residues. The CDR3 is CSARDADRSGQPQHF. The CDR3 coding sequence is TGCAGTGCTAGAGATGCGGACAGGTCTGGGCAGCCCCAGCATTTT.

This clonotype was found many times. This rearrangement joins TRBV7-2 to TRBJ1-2; D is ambiguous. CDR3 length: 13 amino acids. Deletions cut 1 base from V and 8 bases from J, with 11 bases between. CDR1 is SGHTA, CDR2 FQGNSA, per germline. For the CDR3, the DNA is TGTGCCAGCAGCTTAGGGTTGGTAGTAGGCTACACCTTC. This codes for CASSLGLVVGYTF.

This clonotype occurred many times. The CDR3 reads CASSLTGGGPRSGETQYF. The CDR3 DNA is TGTGCCAGCAGCTTAACGGGCGGAGGCCCCCGGAGTGGGGAGACCCAGTACTTC. The chain employs TRBV7-3 and TRBJ2-5; a possible D gene is TRBD2 (5 bases). The CDR3 runs 18 residues. The germline V and J ends were trimmed by 0 bases and 5 bases, with 22 bases remaining between them. Germline-derived CDR1 and CDR2 are SGHTA and FQGTGA.

This clonotype was seen repeatedly, ten times or more. This chain joins TRBV28 and TRBJ1-6; D remains unclear. The CDR3 length is 14 residues. CDR1 is MDHEN, CDR2 SYDVKM, per germline. V lost 8 bases and J 5 bases, leaving 13 bases between the germline ends. The CDR3 nucleotides read TGTGCCAGCCAAAGAGGCGGGAATAATTCACCCCTCCACTTT. Protein sequence: CASQRGGNNSPLHF.

This clonotype showed up many times. CDR3 region: CASHRGSNYEQYF. The CDR3 region has the DNA TGTGCCAGTCACAGGGGATCAAACTACGAGCAGTACTTC. This chain joins TRBV6-1 and TRBJ2-7, with 7 positions matching TRBD1. The germline gives CDR1 MNHNS, CDR2 SASEGT. V was pared by 9 bases and J by 3 bases, with 8 bases of the junction left unmatched. The CDR3 length is 13 residues.

This clonotype was counted only a few times. The chain has TRBV5-6 and TRBJ2-7; tentative D call: TRBD1 (6 bases). The CDR3 spans 14 residues. Between the trimmed V and J ends, which lost 3 bases and 3 bases, there was a span of 13 bases. Per the germline V gene, CDR1 is SGHDT and CDR2 is YYEEEE. This CDR3 reads CASSSIEQGYEQYF. The CDR3 DNA is TGTGCCAGCAGCTCGATCGAACAGGGCTACGAGCAGTACTTC.

This clonotype was seen repeatedly, ten times or more. This chain joins TRBV30 and TRBJ1-2; D uncertain. The length of the CDR3 is 13 residues. Germline V gene lookup returns CDR1 GTSNPN and CDR2 SVGIG (reference sequence). The ends were cut back, 6 bases at V and 8 bases at J, with 19 bases in the middle. The DNA of the CDR3 is TGTGCCTGCCCCCTAGCCCGGACTGGGGGCTACACCTTC. It translates to CACPLARTGGYTF. The whole variable domain, remainder taken from reference TRBV30 and TRBJ1-2, is SQTIHQWPATLVQPVGSPLSLECTVEGTSNPNLYWYRQAAGRGLQLLFYSVGIGQISSEVPQNLSASRPQDRQFILSSKKLLLSDSGFYLCACPLARTGGYTFGSGTRLTVV.

This clonotype has a count of ten or more. This rearrangement joins TRBV20-1 to TRBJ2-7, with D tentatively TRBD2 (5 bases). The length of the CDR3 is 12 residues. The V end was cut by 4 bases, the J end by 0 bases, with 7 bases between. Germline CDR1 DFQATT, CDR2 SNEGSKA (reference sequence). CDR3 bases: TGCAGTGCTACCACTAGCTCCTACGAGCAGTACTTC. This sequence encodes CSATTSSYEQYF.

For this clonotype: This sequence may be a read error, since a much larger clone differs from it by one base. The V call is TRBV3-1, the J call TRBJ2-7; 7 bases fit TRBD1. V trimming: 2 bases; J trimming: 5 bases; junction bases outside the gene matches: 3. The CDR3 contains 13 residues. Germline V lookup: CDR1 LGHDT, CDR2 YNNKEL (reference sequence). In DNA form, the CDR3 reads TGTGCCAGCAGCCAAAACAGGGGAAACGAGCAGTACTTC. It codes for CASSQNRGNEQYF.

V gene TRBV30 combines with J gene TRBJ1-1, with 9 bases matching TRBD1. V shed 1 base, J shed 5 bases, and the junction held 5 bases outside the gene matches. CDR1 and CDR2 from the germline V gene are GTSNPN and SVGIG (reference sequence). CDR3 length: 14 residues. Here the CDR3 DNA reads TGTGCCTGGAGTGCGACAGGGGGGATAACTGAAGCTTTCTTT. Translated: CAWSATGGITEAFF.

This clonotype was counted ten times or more. In nucleotides, the CDR3 is TGCAGCGTTGAAGATCCGGTTTGGCGGGAGCAGTACTTC. Amino acids: CSVEDPVWREQYF. This chain links TRBV29-1 with TRBJ2-7; D is unclear. Germline CDR1 reads SQVTM; CDR2 reads ANQGSEA. CDR3 length equals 13 residues. V was trimmed by 0 bases and J by 7 bases, leaving 13 bases between them.

This clonotype was seen a handful of times. A read error is possible here, since a much larger clone lies one base away. V gene TRBV6-2 or TRBV6-3 combines with J gene TRBJ2-7; 9 nucleotides agree with TRBD1. The CDR3 consists of 14 residues. Germline CDR1 MNHEY, CDR2 SVGEGT. The CDR3 DNA reads TGTGCCAGCAGAGGGACAGGGAATAGGTACGGGCAGTACTTC. Translated: CASRGTGNRYGQYF.

In its sample, this clonotype was seen many times. The V and J genes are TRBV28 and TRBJ1-1, with D perhaps matching TRBD1 (5 bases). V was cut by 6 bases and J by 1 base, with 18 bases left in between. The CDR3 length is 16 residues. From germline, CDR1 is MDHEN and CDR2 SYDVKM. The CDR3 region has the DNA TGTGCCAGCAGGCAAACTCGCCGGGGGGGGAACACTGAAGCTTTCTTT. This gives the protein CASRQTRRGGNTEAFF.

This clonotype has at least ten counts. At one of its ends the junction is not consistent with the germline gene, which may arise from a read error. Here the CDR3 DNA reads TGTGCCAGCAGCTTAGTCGACAGCCGGGTGGGCTTT. It specifies CASSLVDSRVGF. The rearrangement links TRBV7-2 to TRBJ1-1, with D possibly TRBD1 on 5 matching bases. The CDR3 loop spans 12 amino acids. The germline gives CDR1 SGHTA, CDR2 FQGNSA.

This clonotype occurred many times. This chain connects TRBV28 to TRBJ2-7; no clear D gene. There are 13 residues in the CDR3. Trimming took 3 bases from V and 3 from J, leaving 9 bases between them. Germline V lookup: CDR1 MDHEN, CDR2 SYDVKM. In DNA form, the CDR3 reads TGTGCCAGCAGTTTGAACAGATTCTACGAGCAGTACTTC. Encoded protein: CASSLNRFYEQYF.

This clonotype was observed a handful of times. The V and J genes are TRBV5-1 and TRBJ2-2; 7 nucleotides match TRBD2. Germline loops: CDR1 SGHRS, CDR2 YFSETQ. The J segment lost 5 bases and the V segment lost 4 bases, leaving 11 bases of the junction unmatched. The CDR3 is 16 amino acids. The CDR3: CASSVPGRELTGELFF. In DNA, the CDR3 is TGCGCCAGCAGCGTTCCGGGGCGGGAGTTGACCGGGGAGCTGTTTTTT.